The 13 T cell receptor beta chains below all came from one sample that was sequenced in a study of T cell changes during pregnancy in multiple sclerosis. Assay used: immunoSEQ multiplex PCR; TCRdb lists only in-frame clones, some missing. Of about 43,000 clones in the sample, about 90% were seen once. This specimen was peripheral blood, taken in the second trimester of pregnancy. The source is a female donor in good health, enrolled as a control in a pregnancy study.

The chain combines TRBV10-3 with TRBJ1-1; no definite D call. This CDR3 region has 14 residues. Trimming removed 2 bases from V and 5 bases from J, with 12 bases in between. Germline V gene lookup returns CDR1 ENHRY and CDR2 SYGVKD. The CDR3 DNA is TGTGCCATCAGTGAGGCCGACGGCGGAACTGAAGCTTTCTTT. This translates into CAISEADGGTEAFF.

The chain carries TRBV18 and TRBJ2-7, with 11 bases identical to TRBD2. The germline gives CDR1 KGHSH, CDR2 LQKENI. Germline trimming cut 2 bases from V and 7 bases from J; bases unmatched to any gene: 10. The CDR3 length is 16 residues. The CDR3, as DNA: TGTGCCAGCTCACCATATCCTAGCGGGGGGTCGGGTGAGCAGTACTTC. Its translation: CASSPYPSGGSGEQYF. Looking up the rest from reference TRBV18 and TRBJ2-7 gives the full variable domain: NAGVMQNPRHLVRRRGQEARLRCSPMKGHSHVYWYRQLPEEGLKFMVYLQKENIIDESGMPKERFSAEFPKEGPSILRIQQVVRGDSAAYFCASSPYPSGGSGEQYFGPGTRLTVT.

V gene TRBV2 combines with J gene TRBJ2-1, with D possibly TRBD1 on 6 matching bases. V lost 6 bases, J lost 9 bases, and 12 bases lay in between. This CDR3 has 12 residues. Germline loops: CDR1 SNHLY, CDR2 FYNNEI. As DNA, the CDR3 is TGTGCCAGCAGGGTAACAGGGTTTGAGCAGTTCTTC. The encoded protein is CASRVTGFEQFF.

This rearrangement joins TRBV6-4 to TRBJ2-1; 8 bases map to TRBD2. Unmatched junction bases numbered 13, after V lost 5 bases and J lost 7 bases. The germline gives CDR1 MRHNA, CDR2 SNTAGT. CDR3 length: 16 amino acids. The CDR3 reads CASSKLAGPGGNEQFF. Here the CDR3 DNA reads TGTGCCAGCAGTAAGTTAGCGGGACCGGGGGGAAATGAGCAGTTCTTC.

This clone was found once. The CDR3 sequence is CASSSGGAREQYF. CDR3 coding DNA: TGTGCCAGCTCATCGGGTGGGGCGAGGGAGCAGTACTTC. The V and J genes are TRBV18 and TRBJ2-7; the D gene is possibly TRBD1 (5 bases). V was pared by 5 bases and J by 7 bases, with 15 bases between. Per germline, CDR1 KGHSH and CDR2 LQKENI. The CDR3 sequence is 13 residues long.

J is TRBJ2-7 and V is TRBV29-1; TRBD1 aligns across 11 bases. The CDR3 runs 15 residues. The germline gives CDR1 SQVTM, CDR2 ANQGSEA. The trim removed 0 bases at V and 3 bases at J, leaving 4 bases unmatched. The CDR3 is CSVEDWGQGGYEQYF. CDR3 nucleotide sequence: TGCAGCGTTGAAGATTGGGGACAGGGGGGCTACGAGCAGTACTTC.

V gene TRBV15 combines with J gene TRBJ2-1; 8 bases match TRBD2. The V segment lost 7 bases and the J segment 5 bases; nucleotides outside the gene matches: 7. CDR3 length: 14 residues. Germline V gene sequence: CDR1 LNHNV, CDR2 YYDKDF (reference sequence). The CDR3 reads CATTGISGDNEQFF. For the CDR3, the DNA is TGTGCCACCACTGGTATTAGCGGGGACAATGAGCAGTTCTTC. Based on the CDR3 plus reference TRBV15 and TRBJ2-1, the full variable domain is DAMVIQNPRYQVTQFGKPVTLSCSQTLNHNVMYWYQQKSSQAPKLLFHYYDKDFNNEADTPDNFQSRRPNTSFCFLDIRSPGLGDTAMYLCATTGISGDNEQFFGPGTRLTVL.

The chain recombines TRBV7-9 with TRBJ1-2, with a tentative D call TRBD1 (5 bases). The CDR3 totals 12 residues. Per the germline V gene, CDR1 is SEHNR and CDR2 is FQNEAQ (reference sequence). V lost 4 bases to trimming and J lost 6 bases, with 9 bases between them. The CDR3 here is CASSWDSDGYTF. The CDR3, as DNA: TGTGCCAGCAGCTGGGACTCCGATGGCTACACCTTC.

V and J are TRBV5-6 and TRBJ1-1, with 7 positions matching TRBD1. From germline, CDR1 is SGHDT and CDR2 YYEEEE. The CDR3 loop spans 14 amino acids. Trimming removed 4 bases from V and 4 bases from J; junction bases left unmatched: 7. This CDR3 reads CASSQQGLGTEAFF. CDR3 bases: TGTGCCAGCAGCCAACAGGGGCTCGGCACTGAAGCTTTCTTT.

The rearrangement uses TRBV19 and TRBJ1-3; D unresolved. CDR3 length equals 14 residues. V lost 9 bases to trimming and J lost 1 base, with 13 bases between them. The germline V gene encodes CDR1 LNHDA and CDR2 SQIVND (reference sequence). CDR3 DNA sequence: TGTGCCAGCCAAGAGGGATATTCTGGAAACACCATATATTTT. Encoded protein: CASQEGYSGNTIYF.

This chain uses TRBV5-4 with TRBJ2-3, with 8 bases identical to TRBD2. Germline values: CDR1 SGHNT, CDR2 YYREEE (reference sequence). Unmatched junction bases numbered 11, after V lost 4 bases and J lost 4 bases. CDR3 size: 16 residues. Written as DNA, the CDR3 is TGTGCCAGCAGCCGACCACTAGCGGTAGGAGCAGATACGCAGTATTTT. It yields the protein CASSRPLAVGADTQYF. Using reference TRBV5-4 and TRBJ2-3 for the parts outside the CDR3, the full variable domain is ETGVTQSPTHLIKTRGQQVTLRCSSQSGHNTVSWYQQALGQGPQFIFQYYREEENGRGNFPPRFSGLQFPNYSSELNVNALELDDSALYLCASSRPLAVGADTQYFGPGTRLTVL.

For the CDR3, the DNA is TGTGCCAGCAGTCCGGGACTCTTTAACACCGGGGAGCTGTTTTTT. It codes for CASSPGLFNTGELFF. This rearrangement joins TRBV6-6 to TRBJ2-2; a possible D gene is TRBD2 (6 bases). The CDR3 totals 15 residues. From germline, CDR1 is MNHNY and CDR2 SVGAGI (reference sequence). V lost 5 bases and J 2 bases, leaving 12 bases between the germline ends.

This clone appeared a single time. The chain has TRBV5-1 and TRBJ1-2; D is uncertain. The CDR3 spans 16 residues. Trimming took 0 bases from V and 4 from J, leaving 16 bases between them. Germline CDR1 and CDR2: SGHRS and YFSETQ. CDR3 residues: CASSLALQQNLYGYTF. For the CDR3, the DNA is TGCGCCAGCAGCTTGGCCTTACAACAGAACCTCTATGGCTACACCTTC.